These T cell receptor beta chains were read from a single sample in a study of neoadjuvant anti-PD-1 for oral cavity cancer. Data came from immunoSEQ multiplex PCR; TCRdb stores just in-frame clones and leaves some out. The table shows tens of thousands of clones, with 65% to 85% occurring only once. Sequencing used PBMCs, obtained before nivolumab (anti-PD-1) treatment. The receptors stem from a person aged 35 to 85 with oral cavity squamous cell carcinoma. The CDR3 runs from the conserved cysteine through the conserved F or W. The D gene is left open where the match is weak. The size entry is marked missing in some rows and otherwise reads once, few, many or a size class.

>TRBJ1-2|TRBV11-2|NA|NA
CASSITTNNYGYTF
TGTGCCAGCAGCATAACCACGAATAACTATGGCTACACCTTC
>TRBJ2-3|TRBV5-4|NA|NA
CASSSTQLSSTDTQYF
TGTGCCAGCAGCTCGACACAGCTTTCTAGCACAGATACGCAGTATTTT
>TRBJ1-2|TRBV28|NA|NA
CASSRTGTGYGYTF
TGTGCCAGCAGTCGCACAGGGACGGGCTATGGCTACACCTTC
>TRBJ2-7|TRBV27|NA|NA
CASTHGAGLREQYF
TGTGCCAGCACCCATGGGGCAGGGCTAAGGGAGCAGTACTTC
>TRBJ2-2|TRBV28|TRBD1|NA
CASSGGQGRTGELFF
TGTGCCAGCAGTGGGGGACAGGGGAGAACCGGGGAGCTGTTTTTT
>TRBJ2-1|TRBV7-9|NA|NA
CASNGYITNEQFF
TGTGCCAGCAACGGCTATATTACCAATGAGCAGTTCTTC
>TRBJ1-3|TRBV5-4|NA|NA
CASSLYQAGNTIYF
TGTGCCAGCAGCTTGTACCAGGCTGGAAACACCATATATTTT
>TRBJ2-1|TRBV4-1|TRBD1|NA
CASSQVGQGRYDEQFF
TGCGCCAGCAGCCAAGTAGGACAGGGACGTTACGATGAGCAGTTCTTC
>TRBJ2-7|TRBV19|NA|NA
CASSNSGSSYEQYF
TGTGCCAGTAGTAACTCAGGGAGCTCCTACGAGCAGTACTTC
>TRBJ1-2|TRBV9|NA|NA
CASSVAASLRAGYGYTF
TGTGCCAGCAGCGTAGCAGCTTCTCTCAGGGCCGGTTATGGCTACACCTTC
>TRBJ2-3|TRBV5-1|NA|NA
CASSMTGTDTQYF
TGCGCCAGCAGCATGACAGGCACAGATACGCAGTATTTT
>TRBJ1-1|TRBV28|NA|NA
CASSLGNTEAFF
TGTGCCAGCAGTTTGGGGAACACTGAAGCTTTCTTT
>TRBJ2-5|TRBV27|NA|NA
CASGDRVAETQYF
TGTGCCAGCGGGGATCGGGTAGCAGAGACCCAGTACTTC
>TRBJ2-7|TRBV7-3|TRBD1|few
CASSRGQGNYEQYF
TGTGCCAGCAGCCGAGGACAGGGAAACTACGAGCAGTACTTC